These 18 T cell receptor beta chains came from one sample sequenced in a study of regulatory T cells in long-lasting Graves disease. Through Arm-PCR of CDR3 regions and iRepertoire HTBI primers, TCR beta libraries were built. TCRdb reprocessed the multiplex PCR reads with MiXCR, giving one entry per CDR3 protein. The sample includes 400,000 to 550,000 distinct CDR3 sequences, about 15% of them seen just once. As to time point: newly diagnosed GD, antithyroid drugs for less than 3 months. RNA from PBMCs was the source of the TCR library. These data were also reused for a study on T cells in Graves' hyperthyroidism and ophthalmopathy.

Material: peripheral blood mononuclear cells (PBMCs), obtained at new diagnosis, from a patient treated with antithyroid drugs. Source of these receptors: a woman in her thirties with Graves disease.

In its sample, this clonotype was seen many times. V usage is TRBV10-1 and J usage is TRBJ2-1, with TRBD2 identical over 9 bases. CDR1 is WNHNN and CDR2 is SYGVQD in the germline V gene (reference sequence). The trim removed 3 bases at V and 4 bases at J, leaving 4 bases unmatched. The CDR3 totals 15 residues. CDR3 sequence reads: CASSDSGRKYNEQFF. The CDR3 DNA reads TGCGCCAGCAGTGATAGCGGGAGAAAATACAATGAGCAGTTCTTC.

The chain uses TRBV5-1 and TRBJ1-2; 7 bases line up with TRBD1. Per the germline V gene, CDR1 is SGHRS and CDR2 is YFSETQ. With V trimmed by 6 bases and J by 6 bases, 8 bases remained unmatched. The CDR3 loop spans 13 amino acids. The CDR3 loop reads CASNPMTGNGYTF. For the CDR3, the DNA is TGCGCCAGCAACCCCATGACAGGGAATGGCTACACCTTC. The full variable domain, with the rest looked up from reference TRBV5-1 and TRBJ1-2, is KAGVTQTPRYLIKTRGQQVTLSCSPISGHRSVSWYQQTPGQGLQFLFEYFSETQRNKGNFPGRFSGRQFSNSRSEMNVSTLELGDSALYLCASNPMTGNGYTFGSGTRLTVV.

This clonotype was detected many times. This chain links TRBV18 with TRBJ2-7; D is possibly TRBD1 (6 bases). The CDR3 consists of 14 residues. Between the trimmed V and J ends, which lost 0 bases and 2 bases, there was a span of 8 bases. Per the germline V gene, CDR1 is KGHSH and CDR2 is LQKENI. CDR3 bases: TGTGCCAGCTCACCACCGGGGGCCACCTACGAGCAGTACTTC. Protein product: CASSPPGATYEQYF.

This clonotype was observed many times. V is TRBV6-5 and J is TRBJ2-7; a possible D gene is TRBD1 (6 bases). V lost 0 bases to trimming and J lost 5 bases, with 11 bases between them. Germline CDR1 reads MNHEY; CDR2 reads SVGAGI. This CDR3 region has 14 residues. This CDR3 reads CASSYSGTSDEQYF. CDR3 nucleotide sequence: TGTGCCAGCAGTTACTCGGGGACATCGGACGAGCAGTACTTC.

This clonotype was detected many times. V usage is TRBV12-3 or TRBV12-4 and J usage is TRBJ2-1; TRBD2 matches at 15 bases. V was clipped by 5 bases and J by 5 bases; unmatched bases: 10. The CDR3 has 18 amino acids. The CDR3 nucleotides read TGTGCCAGCAGTCTCCCTCCGGGACTAGCGGGAGGCCACAATGAGCAGTTCTTC. Its translation: CASSLPPGLAGGHNEQFF.

This clonotype was counted at least ten times. CDR3 sequence: CASSRPGVDEQYF. CDR3 nucleotide sequence: TGTGCCAGCAGCCGGCCCGGGGTGGACGAGCAGTACTTC. V is TRBV5-6 and J is TRBJ2-7, with a tentative D call TRBD2 (5 bases). V lost 4 bases and J lost 5, with 13 bases in between. This CDR3 region has 13 residues. CDR1 and CDR2 from the germline V gene are SGHDT and YYEEEE.

This clonotype has ten or more counts. This rearrangement joins TRBV9 to TRBJ2-2; no clear D. The V gene's germline CDR1 is SGDLS and CDR2 YYNGEE. V was cut by 3 bases and J by 4 bases, with 13 bases left in between. The CDR3 loop spans 15 amino acids. The CDR3 sequence: CASSGGSDPTGELFF. CDR3 bases: TGTGCCAGCAGCGGAGGCTCAGACCCCACCGGGGAGCTGTTTTTT. The full variable domain, in which reference TRBV9 and TRBJ2-2 provide the parts outside the CDR3, is DSGVTQTPKHLITATGQRVTLRCSPRSGDLSVYWYQQSLDQGLQFLIQYYNGEERAKGNILERFSAQQFPDLHSELNLSSLELGDSALYFCASSGGSDPTGELFFGEGSRLTVL.

This clonotype has a count of ten or more. This chain links TRBV12-3 or TRBV12-4 with TRBJ2-5; D assignment may be TRBD1 or TRBD2 (5 bases each). This CDR3 region has 13 residues. Deletions cut 6 bases from V and 1 base from J, with 9 bases between. The DNA of the CDR3 is TGTGCCAGCAGACTCGGGACCCAAGAGACCCAGTACTTC. It translates to CASRLGTQETQYF.

The chain joins TRBV28 to TRBJ1-6; no clear D gene. Per germline, CDR1 MDHEN and CDR2 SYDVKM. This CDR3 spans 12 amino acids. V gave up 2 bases and J gave up 9 bases, with 5 bases separating them. CDR3 sequence: CASSLRISPLHF. DNA of the CDR3: TGTGCCAGCAGTTTAAGAATTTCACCCCTCCACTTT.

This clonotype occurred a few times. Just one base apart from a much larger clone, this may be a read error. This chain joins TRBV11-3 and TRBJ2-2; D not certain. The V gene's germline CDR1 is SGHNT and CDR2 YENEEA. The CDR3 covers 13 residues. The CDR3 loop is CAGRQTSTGELFF. The CDR3 DNA is TGTGCTGGCAGGCAGACCTCCACCGGGGAGCTGTTTTTT. The entire variable domain, with the rest obtained from reference TRBV11-3 and TRBJ2-2, is as follows: EAGVVQSPRYKIIEKKQPVAFWCNPISGHNTLYWYLQNLGQGPELLIRYENEEAVDDSQLPKDRFSAERLKGVDSTLKIQPAELGDSAVYLCAGRQTSTGELFFGEGSRLTVL.

This clonotype was detected a few times. The rearrangement joins TRBV7-9 to TRBJ2-4; TRBD2 matches 7 bases. The CDR3 loop spans 15 amino acids. With 5 bases clipped from V and 6 bases from J, the junction kept 10 bases outside the gene matches. Germline values: CDR1 SEHNR, CDR2 FQNEAQ (reference sequence). The CDR3 region is CASSPVRAGINIQYF. CDR3 in DNA: TGTGCCAGCAGCCCTGTACGAGCGGGAATAAACATTCAGTACTTC.

In its sample, this clonotype was seen many times. CDR3 amino acids: CASSWRGSEAFF. Here the CDR3 DNA reads TGTGCCAGCAGCTGGAGAGGCTCTGAAGCTTTCTTT. The genes are TRBV11-2 and TRBJ1-1; D is unclear. Trimming took off 4 bases at V and 6 bases at J, with 9 bases between the two ends. The CDR3 is 12 residues long. CDR1 and CDR2 (germline): SGHAT, FQNNGV.

This clonotype was observed at least ten times. The V call is TRBV7-6, the J call TRBJ2-1; D gene uncertain. The CDR3 contains 14 residues. Germline V gene data show CDR1 as SGHVS and CDR2 as FNYEAQ. V was pared by 3 bases and J by 3 bases, with 9 bases between. The CDR3 loop reads CASSFSSSYNEQFF. CDR3 DNA sequence: TGTGCCAGCAGCTTTTCCTCTAGCTACAATGAGCAGTTCTTC.

This clonotype showed up many times. This chain uses TRBV7-2 with TRBJ2-4; the match to TRBD2 covers 12 bases. V was clipped by 5 bases and J by 7 bases; unmatched bases: 9. The CDR3 loop spans 16 amino acids. From germline, CDR1 is SGHTA and CDR2 FQGNSA. Written as DNA, the CDR3 is TGTGCCAGCAGCCATACTTCTAGCGGGAGGGGGAACATTCAGTACTTC. Translation: CASSHTSSGRGNIQYF.

This clonotype has a count of ten or more. The rearrangement joins TRBV3-1 to TRBJ2-7; TRBD1 matches at 7 bases. This CDR3 comprises 16 residues. Germline CDR1 is LGHDT and CDR2 is YNNKEL (reference sequence). V shed 2 bases, J shed 3 bases, and the junction held 10 bases outside the gene matches. CDR3 region: CASSQIGGSDSYEQYF. The CDR3 nucleotides read TGTGCCAGCAGCCAAATAGGGGGCAGTGACAGCTACGAGCAGTACTTC.

This clonotype was counted ten times or more. This chain links TRBV12-3 or TRBV12-4 with TRBJ2-5; the D gene is possibly TRBD2 (5 bases). The CDR3 has 14 amino acids. Between the trimmed V and J ends, which lost 2 bases and 0 bases, there was a span of 7 bases. CDR3: CASSLTGNQETQYF. CDR3 in DNA: TGTGCCAGCAGTTTAACGGGAAACCAAGAGACCCAGTACTTC.

At least ten counts were recorded for this clonotype. CDR3 in DNA: TGCAGTGCTAGAGATCCGCGGAGCAGATACGAGCAGTACTTC. Encoded protein: CSARDPRSRYEQYF. The V gene is TRBV20-1, the J gene TRBJ2-7; D is undetermined. The CDR3 length is 14 residues. V shed 0 bases and J shed 4 bases, with 13 bases lying between them. In germline, CDR1 is DFQATT, CDR2 SNEGSKA (reference sequence).

This clonotype has at least ten counts. This chain joins TRBV30 and TRBJ2-2; D gene unclear. V lost 0 bases and J lost 2, with 7 bases in between. The CDR3 covers 14 residues. Germline V lookup: CDR1 GTSNPN, CDR2 SVGIG (reference sequence). The CDR3 loop is CAWSVLLNTGELFF. CDR3 nucleotide sequence: TGTGCCTGGAGTGTACTGTTAAACACCGGGGAGCTGTTTTTT.